The following is a T cell receptor beta chain sequence with its context. Its antigen is not known. The source of the sample is a study of T cells in Graves' hyperthyroidism and ophthalmopathy. Amplification targeted TCR beta CDR3 regions from RNA transcripts. Researchers ran a first-round RT-PCR on the TCR CDR3 using the HTBI primer set. TCRdb used MiXCR to reprocess the multiplex PCR reads, holding one entry per CDR3 protein. The repertoire consists of about 740,000 distinct CDR3 sequences, with 12% to 15% occurring once and the leading ten covering more than 8.5%. Graves' hyperthyroidism qualified as stable when ophthalmopathy did not progress within 18 months. The study's findings and limits: Most thyroid clonotypes that were expanded above 0.001 also turned up in blood.

Germline CDR1 is MGHDK and CDR2 is SYGVNS. Losses at the gene ends were 2 bases for V and 5 bases for J; bases not matched to a gene: 3. CDR3 length equals 14 residues. The specimen sequenced was blood. This rearrangement joins TRBV25-1 to TRBJ2-7; TRBD2 aligns across 10 bases. This clonotype was sampled from a woman in her late teens or twenties with Graves' hyperthyroidism. CDR3 nucleotide sequence: TGTGCCAGCAGTGAACGGGGACTAGCGAACGAGCAGTACTTC. It specifies CASSERGLANEQYF.